This T cell receptor beta chain was observed in a study of T cells in Graves' hyperthyroidism and ophthalmopathy. At the level of the study: Peripheral blood was secured at the point of initial diagnosis, before any treatment.

Germline loops: CDR1 MNHEY, CDR2 SVGEGT. V lost 10 bases, J lost 6 bases, and 12 bases stayed unmatched. The CDR3 length is 13 residues. Ophthalmopathy patients had moderate-to-severe active disease, CAS ≥3, NOSPECS ≥4, and disease duration under 3 months. General observations from the study: From stable hyperthyroidism, ophthalmopathy was separated by a 13 V-J model.

This clonotype was observed at least ten times. No antigen is known for it. Authors of the study amplified TCR beta CDR3 regions from RNA transcripts. Using the HTBI primer set, a first-round RT-PCR was run on the TCR CDR3. TCRdb used MiXCR to reprocess the multiplex PCR reads, holding one entry per CDR3 protein. The table records 350,000 or so distinct CDR3 sequences, about a sixth of them present only once. The gene calls are TRBV6-2 or TRBV6-3 and TRBJ2-7, with TRBD1 identical over 7 bases. The sequence was obtained from a woman aged 40-49 years with Graves' ophthalmopathy. Sample: blood. CDR3: CATRDSTIGEQYF. CDR3 coding DNA: TGTGCCACCCGGGACAGTACAATAGGCGAGCAGTACTTC.